This is a list of T cell receptor beta chains from one sample in a study of early T cells in non-severe SARS-CoV-2 infection. A single record per CDR3 protein comes from TCRdb applying MiXCR to the 5' RACE reads. This sample has under 100,000 distinct CDR3 sequences; 9.5% to 11% occur once, and the top ten carry roughly 4.9%. The material sequenced was whole blood. Source of these receptors: an adult who was a healthcare worker with PCR-confirmed SARS-CoV-2 infection or an uninfected control (not recorded which). Both conserved end residues are part of each CDR3. A D gene is named only where the DNA matches it firmly.

>TRBV21-1|-
CASSRRGWRLAGESTLDNEQFF
>TRBV10-2|TRBD1
CASCQGARTDTQYF
>TRBV24-1|-
CATREQEKLFF
>TRBV30|TRBD1
CAWSAPETGGQHF
>TRBV4-2|-
CASSQATGLGEKLFF
>TRBV20-1|-
CSPIPRSNEQFF
>TRBV5-8|-
CASSLQGLGNTEAFF
>TRBV20-1|-
CSARDPSRTSNTGELFF
>TRBV20-1|-
CSASGTTRGEQFF
>TRBV3-1|TRBD1
CASSRPGQGYTGELFF
>TRBV6-6|-
CASSYRDSYNSPLHF
>TRBV4-1|-
CASSQGRQWNTEAFF
>TRBV7-9|-
CASSLGEGTEAFF